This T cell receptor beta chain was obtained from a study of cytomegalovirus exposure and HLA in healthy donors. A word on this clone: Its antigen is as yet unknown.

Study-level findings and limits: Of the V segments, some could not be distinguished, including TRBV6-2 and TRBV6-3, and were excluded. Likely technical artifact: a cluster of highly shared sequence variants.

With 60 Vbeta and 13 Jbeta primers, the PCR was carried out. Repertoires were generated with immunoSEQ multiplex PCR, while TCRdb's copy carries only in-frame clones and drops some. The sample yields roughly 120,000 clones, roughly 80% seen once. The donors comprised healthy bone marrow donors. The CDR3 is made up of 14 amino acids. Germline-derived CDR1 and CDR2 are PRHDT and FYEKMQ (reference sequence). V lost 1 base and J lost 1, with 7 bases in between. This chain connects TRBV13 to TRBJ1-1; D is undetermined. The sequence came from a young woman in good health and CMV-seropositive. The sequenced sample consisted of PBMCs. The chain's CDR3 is CASSLDGENTEAFF. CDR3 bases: TGTGCCAGCAGCTTAGACGGAGAGAACACTGAAGCTTTCTTT.